This TCR beta chain was documented in a study of blood T cells in healthy people across ages. Study-level findings and limits: Naive T cell percentage strongly correlated with TCR beta diversity.

Trimming removed 7 bases from V and 2 bases from J, with 15 bases in between. The CDR3 consists of 14 residues. Germline assignment: CDR1 MDHEN and CDR2 SYDVKM. A second PCR, run for roughly 6 to 11 cycles, used a sample-barcoded 5' primer plus a J-beta primer mix. Using its own MiXCR run on the 5' RACE reads, TCRdb lists one record per CDR3 protein. The sample consists of about 680,000 distinct CDR3 sequences, approximately 50% of them appearing once. This clonotype was seen more than once but under ten times. Its antigen is not identified. Sequencing used blood. This chain connects TRBV28 to TRBJ2-7, with D uncertain. The source is a woman aged 55 to 70 in good health. The DNA of the CDR3 is TGTGCCAGCACCAACAACCCAGGTACCTACGAGCAGTACTTC. Amino acids: CASTNNPGTYEQYF.